Only one count was recorded for the clone carrying this T cell receptor (beta chain). Germline CDR1 reads SGDLS; CDR2 reads YYNGEE. V trimming: 3 bases; J trimming: 4 bases; junction bases outside the gene matches: 8. The CDR3 runs 16 residues. The sample comes from a study of T-cell reconstitution after alpha-beta-depleted transplantation in children. Unique molecular identifiers were incorporated during preparation of the TCRbeta library. TCRdb ran MiXCR on the PCR reads and lists one entry per CDR3 protein. The table includes about 540,000 distinct CDR3 sequences, around 19% detected once. The chain uses TRBV9 and TRBJ2-1; TRBD2 aligns across 9 bases. The sequence was collected from a human donor who donated a stem cell graft to a child with acute lymphoblastic leukemia. The source was PBMCs from the stem cell graft donor, collected from the stem cell graft. The CDR3 nucleotides read TGTGCCAGCAGCGGTAGCGGGGGAGGTGTATACAATGAGCAGTTCTTC. Protein: CASSGSGGGVYNEQFF.